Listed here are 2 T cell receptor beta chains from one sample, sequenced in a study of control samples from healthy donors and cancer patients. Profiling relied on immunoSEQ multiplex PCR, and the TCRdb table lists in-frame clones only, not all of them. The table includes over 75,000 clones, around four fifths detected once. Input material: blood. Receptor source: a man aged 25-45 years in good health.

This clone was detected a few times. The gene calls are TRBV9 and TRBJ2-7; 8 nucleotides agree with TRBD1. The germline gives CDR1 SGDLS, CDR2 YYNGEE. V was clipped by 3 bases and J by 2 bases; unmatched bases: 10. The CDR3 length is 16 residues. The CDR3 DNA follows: TGTGCCAGCAGCGCAGCCTCCGGGACAGGTACCTACGAGCAGTACTTC. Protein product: CASSAASGTGTYEQYF.

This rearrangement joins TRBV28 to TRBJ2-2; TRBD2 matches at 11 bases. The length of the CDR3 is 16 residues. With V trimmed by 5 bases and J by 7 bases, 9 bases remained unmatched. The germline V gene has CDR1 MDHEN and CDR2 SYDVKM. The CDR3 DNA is TGTGCCAGCAGTACGGGACTAGCGGTGTTGGGCGGGGAGCTGTTTTTT. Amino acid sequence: CASSTGLAVLGGELFF.